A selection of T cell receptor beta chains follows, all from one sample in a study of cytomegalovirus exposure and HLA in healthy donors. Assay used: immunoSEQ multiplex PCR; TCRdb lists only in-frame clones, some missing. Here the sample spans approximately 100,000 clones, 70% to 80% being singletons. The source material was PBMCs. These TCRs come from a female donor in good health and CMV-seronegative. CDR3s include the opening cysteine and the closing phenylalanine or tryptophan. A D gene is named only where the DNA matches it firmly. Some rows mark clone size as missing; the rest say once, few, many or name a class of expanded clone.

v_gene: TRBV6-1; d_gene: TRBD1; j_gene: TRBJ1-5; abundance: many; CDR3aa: CASSWTGADQPQHF; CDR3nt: TGTGCCAGCAGTTGGACAGGGGCTGATCAGCCCCAGCATTTT
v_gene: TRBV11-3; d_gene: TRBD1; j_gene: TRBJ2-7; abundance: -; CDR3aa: CASSFAGTALGYEQYF; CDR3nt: TGTGCCAGCAGCTTTGCCGGGACAGCACTAGGGTACGAGCAGTACTTC
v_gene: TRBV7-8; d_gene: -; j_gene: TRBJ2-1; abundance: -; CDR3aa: CASRDPGYSYNEQFF; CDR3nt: TGTGCCAGCAGGGATCCGGGTTACTCCTACAATGAGCAGTTCTTC
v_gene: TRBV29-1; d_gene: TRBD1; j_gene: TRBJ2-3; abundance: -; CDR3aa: CSAGTAYTDTQYF; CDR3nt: TGCAGCGCAGGGACAGCTTACACAGATACGCAGTATTTT
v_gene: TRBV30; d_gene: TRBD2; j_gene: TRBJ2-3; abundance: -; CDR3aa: CAWSPELAGGRDTQYF; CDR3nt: TGTGCCTGGAGTCCTGAACTAGCGGGAGGGCGAGATACGCAGTATTTT
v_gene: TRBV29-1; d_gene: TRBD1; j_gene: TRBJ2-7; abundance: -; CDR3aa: CSVDGAGQGYEQYF; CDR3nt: TGCAGCGTTGATGGCGCCGGACAGGGCTACGAGCAGTACTTC
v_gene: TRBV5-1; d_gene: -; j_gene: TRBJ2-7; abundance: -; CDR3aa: CASKTEGASYEQYF; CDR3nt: TGCGCCAGCAAAACGGAGGGCGCCTCCTACGAGCAGTACTTC
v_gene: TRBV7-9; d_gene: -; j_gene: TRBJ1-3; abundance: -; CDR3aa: CASSHSSAFNSGNTIYF; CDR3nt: TGTGCCAGCAGCCATAGCTCAGCTTTCAACTCTGGAAACACCATATATTTT
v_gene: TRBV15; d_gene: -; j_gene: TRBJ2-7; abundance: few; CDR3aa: CATSTGAYEQYF; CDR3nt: TGTGCCACCAGCACGGGAGCCTACGAGCAGTACTTC
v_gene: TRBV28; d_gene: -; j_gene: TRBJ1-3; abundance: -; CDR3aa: CASTPGSSSGNTIYF; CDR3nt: TGTGCCAGCACCCCGGGATCCTCCTCTGGAAACACCATATATTTT
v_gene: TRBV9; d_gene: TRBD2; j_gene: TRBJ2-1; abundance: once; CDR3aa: CASSAGLAGHNEQFF; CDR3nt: TGTGCCAGCAGCGCGGGACTAGCGGGCCACAATGAGCAGTTCTTC
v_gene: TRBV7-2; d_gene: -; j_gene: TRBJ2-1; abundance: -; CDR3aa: CASSLRRENNEQFF; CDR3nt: TGTGCCAGCAGCTTAAGGAGGGAAAACAATGAGCAGTTCTTC
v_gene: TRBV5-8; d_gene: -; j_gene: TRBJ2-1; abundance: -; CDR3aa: CASSSIGFGNEQFF; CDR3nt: TGTGCCAGCAGCTCCATCGGTTTTGGCAATGAGCAGTTCTTC
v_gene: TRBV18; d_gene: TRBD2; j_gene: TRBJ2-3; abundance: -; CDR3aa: CASSSLAEADTQYF; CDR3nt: TGTGCCAGCTCATCGCTAGCGGAGGCAGATACGCAGTATTTT
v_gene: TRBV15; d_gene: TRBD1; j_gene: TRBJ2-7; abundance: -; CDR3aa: CATSFRQGPYEQYF; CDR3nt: TGTGCCACCAGCTTTAGACAGGGCCCCTACGAGCAGTACTTC
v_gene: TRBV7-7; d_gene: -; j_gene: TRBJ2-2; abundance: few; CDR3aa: CASRRHEQDSGELFF; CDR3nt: TGTGCTAGCAGAAGACACGAGCAAGACAGCGGGGAGCTGTTTTTT
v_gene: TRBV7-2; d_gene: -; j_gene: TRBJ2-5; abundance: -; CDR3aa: CASSLNPGLQETQYF; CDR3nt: TGTGCCAGCAGCTTAAATCCCGGACTACAAGAGACCCAGTACTTC
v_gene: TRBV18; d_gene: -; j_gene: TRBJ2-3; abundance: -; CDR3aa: CASSPDSLTDTQYF; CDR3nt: TGTGCCAGCTCACCTGACAGCCTCACAGATACGCAGTATTTT
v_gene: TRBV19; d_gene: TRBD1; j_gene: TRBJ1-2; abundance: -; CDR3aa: CASTRQGPYGYTF; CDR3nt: TGTGCCAGTACTCGACAGGGCCCTTATGGCTACACCTTC
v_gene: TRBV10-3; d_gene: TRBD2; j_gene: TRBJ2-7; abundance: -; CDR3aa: CAISPGLASNRDYEQYF; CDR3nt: TGTGCCATCAGTCCCGGACTAGCGTCAAACAGGGACTACGAGCAGTACTTC
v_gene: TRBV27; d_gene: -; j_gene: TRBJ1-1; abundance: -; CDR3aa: CASVIGEGLNTEAFF; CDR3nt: TGTGCCAGCGTTATCGGAGAGGGTTTGAACACTGAAGCTTTCTTT
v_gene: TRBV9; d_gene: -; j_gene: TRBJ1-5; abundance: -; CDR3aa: CASSVEGYQPQHF; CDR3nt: TGTGCCAGCAGCGTAGAGGGGTACCAGCCCCAGCATTTT
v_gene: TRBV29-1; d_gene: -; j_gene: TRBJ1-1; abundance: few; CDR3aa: CSVRKDSSNTEAFF; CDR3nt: TGCAGCGTTCGAAAGGACAGCTCGAACACTGAAGCTTTCTTT
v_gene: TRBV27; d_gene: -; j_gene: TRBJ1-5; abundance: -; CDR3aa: CASSPRGGANQPQHF; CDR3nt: TGTGCCAGCAGTCCCCGTGGGGGGGCGAATCAGCCCCAGCATTTT
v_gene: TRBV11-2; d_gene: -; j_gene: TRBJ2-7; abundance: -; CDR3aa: CASSSFGVDSSYEQYF; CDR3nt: TGTGCCAGCAGCTCATTTGGTGTGGACAGCTCCTACGAGCAGTACTTC
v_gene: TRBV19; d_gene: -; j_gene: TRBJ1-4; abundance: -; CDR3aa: CASRIPGGEKLFF; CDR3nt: TGTGCCAGTAGGATTCCGGGGGGTGAAAAACTGTTTTTT
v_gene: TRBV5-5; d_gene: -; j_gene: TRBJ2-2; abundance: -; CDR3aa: CASSSQGLLRGGELFF; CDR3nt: TGTGCCAGCAGCTCACAGGGCCTCCTGAGGGGGGGGGAGCTGTTTTTT
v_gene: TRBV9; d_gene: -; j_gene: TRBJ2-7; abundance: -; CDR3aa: CASSVDGASQWEQYF; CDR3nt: TGTGCCAGCAGCGTAGATGGAGCATCTCAATGGGAGCAGTACTTC
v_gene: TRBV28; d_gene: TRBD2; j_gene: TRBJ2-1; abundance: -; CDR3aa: CASRPLAGSSYNEQFF; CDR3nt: TGTGCCAGCAGGCCGCTAGCGGGAAGCTCCTACAATGAGCAGTTCTTC
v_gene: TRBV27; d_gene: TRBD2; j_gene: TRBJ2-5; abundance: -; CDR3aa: CASSRSRLAGGETQYF; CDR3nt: TGTGCCAGCAGCCGGTCCCGACTAGCGGGAGGGGAGACCCAGTACTTC
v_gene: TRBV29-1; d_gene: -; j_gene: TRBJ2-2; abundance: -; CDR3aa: CSVARTSGSSGELFF; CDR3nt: TGCAGCGTCGCCCGTACCTCAGGGTCGAGCGGGGAGCTGTTTTTT
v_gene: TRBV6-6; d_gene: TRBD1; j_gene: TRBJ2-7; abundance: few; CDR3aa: CASSPDRVPYEQYF; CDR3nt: TGTGCCAGCAGCCCGGACAGGGTCCCCTACGAGCAGTACTTC
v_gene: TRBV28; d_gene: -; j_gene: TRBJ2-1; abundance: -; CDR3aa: CATVYNEQFF; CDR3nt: TGTGCCACCGTCTACAATGAGCAGTTCTTC
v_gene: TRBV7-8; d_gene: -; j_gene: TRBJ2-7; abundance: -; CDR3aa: CASSPMGLGYEQYF; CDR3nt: TGTGCCAGCAGCCCGATGGGACTTGGCTACGAGCAGTACTTC
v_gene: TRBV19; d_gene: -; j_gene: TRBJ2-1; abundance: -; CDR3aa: CASSPNSNGYNEQFF; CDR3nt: TGTGCCAGTAGTCCCAACTCGAATGGTTACAATGAGCAGTTCTTC
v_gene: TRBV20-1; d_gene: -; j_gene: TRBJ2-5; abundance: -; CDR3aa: CSARARETQYF; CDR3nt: TGCAGTGCTAGGGCCAGAGAGACCCAGTACTTC
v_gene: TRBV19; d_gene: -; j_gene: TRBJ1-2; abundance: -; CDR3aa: CASSAGSGSTNYGYTF; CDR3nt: TGTGCCAGTAGCGCCGGGTCCGGATCAACTAACTATGGCTACACCTTC
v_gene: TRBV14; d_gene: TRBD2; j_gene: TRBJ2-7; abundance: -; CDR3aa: CASSPTGLGAYEQYF; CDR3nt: TGTGCCAGCAGCCCAACGGGACTAGGGGCCTACGAGCAGTACTTC
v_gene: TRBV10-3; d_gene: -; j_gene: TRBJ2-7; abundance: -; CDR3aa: CATAATSYEQYF; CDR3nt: TGTGCCACAGCGGCGACCTCCTACGAGCAGTACTTC
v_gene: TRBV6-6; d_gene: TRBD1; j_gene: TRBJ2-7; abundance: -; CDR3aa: CASSHPGQGAREQYF; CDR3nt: TGTGCCAGCAGCCACCCGGGACAGGGGGCGAGGGAGCAGTACTTC
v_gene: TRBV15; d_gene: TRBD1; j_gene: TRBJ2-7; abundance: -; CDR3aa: CATSRPGQGYSYEQYF; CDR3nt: TGTGCCACCAGCAGACCGGGACAGGGATACTCCTACGAGCAGTACTTC
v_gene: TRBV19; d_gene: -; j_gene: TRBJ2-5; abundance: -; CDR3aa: CASKGGPETQYF; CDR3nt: TGTGCCAGTAAGGGCGGGCCCGAAACCCAGTACTTC
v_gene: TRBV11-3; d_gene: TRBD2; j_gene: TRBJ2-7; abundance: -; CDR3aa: CASSLVLSGSNSYEQYF; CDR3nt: TGTGCCAGCAGCTTAGTGCTTAGCGGGAGCAACTCCTACGAGCAGTACTTC
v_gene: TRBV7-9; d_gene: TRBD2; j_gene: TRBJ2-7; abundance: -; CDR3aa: CASSWGLAGGPVAYEQYF; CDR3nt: TGTGCCAGCAGCTGGGGACTAGCGGGAGGGCCGGTGGCCTACGAGCAGTACTTC
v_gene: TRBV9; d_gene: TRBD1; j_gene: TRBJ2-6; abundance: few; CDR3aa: CASSDGTGDKGGANVLTF; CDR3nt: TGTGCCAGCAGCGATGGGACAGGGGATAAGGGGGGGGCCAACGTCCTGACTTTC
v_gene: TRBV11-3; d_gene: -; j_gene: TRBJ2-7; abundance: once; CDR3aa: CASSPPRDKPYEQYF; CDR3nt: TGTGCCAGCAGCCCTCCTCGGGACAAACCCTACGAGCAGTACTTC
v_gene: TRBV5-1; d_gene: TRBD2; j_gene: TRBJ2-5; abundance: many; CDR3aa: CASSSGTSGIRRETQYF; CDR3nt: TGCGCCAGCAGCTCCGGGACTAGCGGGATTCGGCGAGAGACCCAGTACTTC
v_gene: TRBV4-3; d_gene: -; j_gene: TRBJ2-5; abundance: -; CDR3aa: CASSQGPGREETQYF; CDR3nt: TGCGCCAGCAGCCAAGGACCGGGTAGAGAAGAGACCCAGTACTTC
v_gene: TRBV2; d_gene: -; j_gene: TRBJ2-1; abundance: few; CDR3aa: CASSPSSLRVYNEQFF; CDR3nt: TGTGCCAGCAGTCCCTCATCCCTTCGAGTATACAATGAGCAGTTCTTC
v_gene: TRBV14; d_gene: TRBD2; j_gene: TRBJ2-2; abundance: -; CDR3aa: CASSPLAGGTGELFF; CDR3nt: TGTGCCAGCAGCCCGTTAGCGGGAGGGACCGGGGAGCTGTTTTTT
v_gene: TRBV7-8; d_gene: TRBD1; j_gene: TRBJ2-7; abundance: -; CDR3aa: CASSLRGQVTYEQYF; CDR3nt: TGTGCCAGCAGCTTAAGAGGACAGGTTACCTACGAGCAGTACTTC
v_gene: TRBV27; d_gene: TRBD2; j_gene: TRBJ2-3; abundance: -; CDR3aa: CASKGGRATDTQYF; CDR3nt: TGTGCCAGCAAGGGCGGGAGGGCCACGGATACGCAGTATTTT
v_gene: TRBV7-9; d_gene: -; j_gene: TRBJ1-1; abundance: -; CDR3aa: CASSLTQDTEAFF; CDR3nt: TGTGCCAGCAGCTTAACACAGGACACTGAAGCTTTCTTT
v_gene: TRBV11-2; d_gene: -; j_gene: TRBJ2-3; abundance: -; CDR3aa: CASSSQRARTDTQYF; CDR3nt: TGTGCCAGCAGCTCGCAGCGGGCTCGCACAGATACGCAGTATTTT
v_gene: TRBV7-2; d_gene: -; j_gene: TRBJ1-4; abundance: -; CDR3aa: CASSSTGGRLFF; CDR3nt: TGTGCCAGCAGCTCGACGGGGGGCAGACTGTTTTTT
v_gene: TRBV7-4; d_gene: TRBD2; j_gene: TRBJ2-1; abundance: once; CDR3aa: CASSLALAGSYNEQFF; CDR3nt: TGTGCCAGCAGCTTAGCACTAGCGGGATCCTACAATGAGCAGTTCTTC
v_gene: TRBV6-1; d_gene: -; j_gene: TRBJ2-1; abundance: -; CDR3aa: CASSQGTRPTQFF; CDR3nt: TGTGCCAGCAGCCAGGGGACGAGGCCCACGCAGTTCTTC